The source of this TCR beta chain is a study of shared clonotypes between healthy human individuals. General study points: Among a few donors, around 5% of naive CD4 clonotypes were found in common. Across subsets, estimated richness was generally greater for naive than for memory populations.

The CDR3 is 15 amino acids. V lost 1 base and J lost 0, with 9 bases in between. The germline gives CDR1 SGHVS, CDR2 FNYEAQ. A note on this clone: Its antigen remains unknown.

Assay execution took place at the deep level. Generated by immunoSEQ multiplex PCR, the TCRdb table keeps only in-frame clones and is missing some. The sample includes more than 2 million clones, 93% of them seen just once. The naive CD8 population came from CD45RO-negative cells selected for CCR7, without terminally differentiated effector memory CD45RA+ cells. The sequencing sample was made of naive CD8+ T cells from PBMCs. The sequence was obtained from a young man in good health. Some clones in this sample may be carry-over from other donors' samples. The V and J genes are TRBV7-6 and TRBJ1-1, with D perhaps TRBD1 (5 bases). The CDR3 is CASSLGGVMNTEAFF. CDR3 sequence (DNA): TGTGCCAGCAGCTTAGGGGGGGTCATGAACACTGAAGCTTTCTTT.